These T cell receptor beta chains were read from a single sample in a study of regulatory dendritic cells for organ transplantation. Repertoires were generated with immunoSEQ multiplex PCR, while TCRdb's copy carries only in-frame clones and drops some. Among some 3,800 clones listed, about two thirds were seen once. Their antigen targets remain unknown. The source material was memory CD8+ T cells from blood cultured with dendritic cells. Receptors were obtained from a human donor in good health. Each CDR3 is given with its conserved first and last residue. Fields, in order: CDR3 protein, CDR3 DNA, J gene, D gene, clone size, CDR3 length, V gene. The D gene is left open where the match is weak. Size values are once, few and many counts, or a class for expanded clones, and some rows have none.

CASRGLAGAGDTQYF,TGTGCCAGCAGGGGACTAGCGGGAGCGGGAGATACGCAGTATTTT,TRBJ2-3,TRBD2,-,15,TRBV6-5
CASSERGAPNYGYTF,TGTGCCAGCAGCGAGCGGGGGGCCCCAAACTATGGCTACACCTTC,TRBJ1-2,-,-,15,TRBV7-9
CASSASGRGADTQYF,TGTGCCAGCAGCGCTAGCGGGAGAGGGGCAGATACGCAGTATTTT,TRBJ2-3,TRBD2,-,15,TRBV9
CASSVELGTDTQYF,TGTGCCAGCAGCGTAGAATTAGGGACAGATACGCAGTATTTT,TRBJ2-3,-,few,14,TRBV9
CASLRDGLTGELFF,TGTGCCAGCTTAAGAGACGGACTCACCGGGGAGCTGTTTTTT,TRBJ2-2,-,-,14,TRBV7-9
CASSDHRDSETQYF,TGTGCCAGCAGTGACCACAGGGATTCGGAGACCCAGTACTTC,TRBJ2-5,-,-,14,TRBV2
CASSDGSGDTDTQYF,TGTGCCAGCAGTGATGGAAGCGGGGACACAGATACGCAGTATTTT,TRBJ2-3,TRBD2,-,15,TRBV6-4
CASSFAMVDGYTF,TGTGCCAGCAGCTTCGCAATGGTAGATGGCTACACCTTC,TRBJ1-2,-,-,13,TRBV7-9
CASRSWQPVERGYTF,TGTGCCAGCAGAAGTTGGCAGCCAGTAGAGCGGGGCTACACCTTC,TRBJ1-2,-,-,15,TRBV2
CASSVAAGELFF,TGTGCCAGCAGCGTAGCGGCCGGGGAGCTGTTTTTT,TRBJ2-2,-,-,12,TRBV9